This T cell receptor (beta chain) appears in the sequencing data of a study of early stage breast cancer tumors. Study-level results: Functional markers like CD4, CD8 and FOXP3 were missed in bulk sequencing. Most shared enriched TCRB sequences were commonly generated ones.

Comment on this clone: Its antigen is unknown.

CDR1 and CDR2 (germline): SGHRS, YFSETQ. The CDR3 extends over 14 amino acids. V lost 4 bases, J lost 8 bases, and 15 bases lay in between. Profiled with immunoSEQ multiplex PCR; TCRdb holds only in-frame clones, not every one. This table holds some 8,000 clones, approximately 75% found once. Material for sequencing was normal breast tissue next to the tumor. The rearrangement links TRBV5-1 to TRBJ1-4, with TRBD1 as a possible D gene (5 bases). The receptor was isolated from a person between 60 and 69 years old with breast cancer. In DNA, the CDR3 is TGCGCCAGCAGCCGTGGGGCGGGAAGGGAAAAACTGTTTTTT. Its protein product is CASSRGAGREKLFF.